One sample yielded the 19 T cell receptor beta chains listed below, sequenced in a study of CXCR3-negative and CXCR3-positive naive CD8 T cells. The authors prepared UMI-labeled TRB cDNA libraries by 5' RACE. No DNA is given; TCRdb re-called the 5' RACE reads and lists each CDR3 protein once. The specimen's table records some 130,000 distinct CDR3 sequences. Sequenced: naive CXCR3- CD8+ T cells from blood. Regarding subset: CD45RO-CCR7+CD27+CD95- naive CD8+ T cells lacking CXCR3 (TNR3-). The origin of the receptors is a human donor in good health. Some clones in this sample may be carry-over from other donors' samples.

The chain links TRBV4-1 to TRBJ1-2; with no DNA, the TCRdb D assignment of TRBD1 cannot be verified. CDR1 and CDR2 (germline): MGHRA, YSYEKL. There are 14 residues in the CDR3. The CDR3 here is CASSSIDSNYVYTF.

The rearrangement joins TRBV24-1 to TRBJ1-5; TCRdb names TRBD1, which stays unverified in the absence of DNA. CDR3 size: 14 residues. Germline V CDR1 and CDR2: KGHDR, SFDVKD. CDR3 amino acids: CATGGTDSNQPQHF.

The CDR3: CAISRDRTYYEQYF. The V gene is TRBV10-3, the J gene TRBJ2-7; TCRdb reports TRBD1, a call that lacks DNA to check it against. CDR1 ENHRY and CDR2 SYGVKD come from the germline V gene. CDR3 length: 14 residues.

This chain joins TRBV12-3 or TRBV12-4 and TRBJ2-7. The CDR3 runs to 14 residues. This CDR3 reads CASSLVENYYEQYF.

The chain has TRBV6-2 or TRBV6-3 and TRBJ2-1; without DNA, the TCRdb call of TRBD1 cannot be checked. This CDR3 is 14 amino acids long. The germline CDR1 and CDR2 sequences are MNHEY and SVGEGT. The chain's CDR3 is CASSGGRANNEQFF.

The chain recombines TRBV9 with TRBJ2-7; with no DNA, the TCRdb D assignment of TRBD1 cannot be verified. Germline CDR1 reads SGDLS; CDR2 reads YYNGEE. The CDR3 is 14 amino acids. This chain's CDR3 is CASSPGDSKYEQYF. The whole variable domain, remainder taken from reference TRBV9 and TRBJ2-7, is DSGVTQTPKHLITATGQRVTLRCSPRSGDLSVYWYQQSLDQGLQFLIQYYNGEERAKGNILERFSAQQFPDLHSELNLSSLELGDSALYFCASSPGDSKYEQYFGPGTRLTVT.

The chain employs TRBV28 and TRBJ1-2; TCRdb reports TRBD1, a call that lacks DNA to check it against. Looked up from germline, CDR1 is MDHEN and CDR2 is SYDVKM. The length of the CDR3 is 13 residues. The CDR3 loop is CASSPQGNYGYTF.

The V gene is TRBV13, the J gene TRBJ2-5; TCRdb outputs TRBD2, but without DNA this stays unchecked. CDR1 and CDR2 (germline): PRHDT, FYEKMQ (reference sequence). This CDR3 spans 15 amino acids. The CDR3 loop reads CASSHLAASSETQYF.

The CDR3 reads CASSIPSANVLTF. The chain joins TRBV6-2 or TRBV6-3 to TRBJ2-6. Germline values: CDR1 MNHEY, CDR2 SVGEGT. The CDR3 has 13 amino acids.

The chain employs TRBV2 and TRBJ2-7; checking the TCRdb D call of TRBD1 is not possible without DNA. Per germline, CDR1 SNHLY and CDR2 FYNNEI. The CDR3 totals 16 residues. The CDR3 loop reads CARSDSRQGENYEQYF.

The V call is TRBV5-1, the J call TRBJ1-1. The germline CDR1 and CDR2 sequences are SGHRS and YFSETQ. The CDR3 has 13 amino acids. This chain's CDR3 is CASSFLELAEAFF.

The rearrangement links TRBV25-1 to TRBJ2-7; TCRdb's D call of TRBD2 is untestable without DNA. Germline V lookup: CDR1 MGHDK, CDR2 SYGVNS. The CDR3 covers 15 residues. The CDR3 sequence: CASSGLAGGLGEQYF.

V gene TRBV7-3 combines with J gene TRBJ1-1; no DNA is available, so the TRBD1 call from TCRdb remains unchecked. The CDR3 is 13 amino acids. The germline V gene encodes CDR1 SGHTA and CDR2 FQGTGA. The CDR3 reads CASSSTGTSEAFF.

The chain is built from TRBV29-1 and TRBJ1-2. The CDR3 runs to 13 residues. The germline V gene has CDR1 SQVTM and CDR2 ANQGSEA. CDR3 region: CSVEHMGNYGYTF.

V and J are TRBV29-1 and TRBJ2-2. The CDR3 extends over 15 amino acids. Germline V gene sequence: CDR1 SQVTM, CDR2 ANQGSEA. This CDR3 reads CSVEDGRRNTGELFF.

This chain uses TRBV7-9 with TRBJ2-4; absent DNA, TCRdb's TRBD2 call cannot be checked. There are 15 residues in the CDR3. The germline gives CDR1 SEHNR, CDR2 FQNEAQ (reference sequence). The CDR3 sequence: CASSFTAGGLNIQYF.

The chain has TRBV7-9 and TRBJ2-1. This CDR3 has 13 residues. CDR1 and CDR2 from the germline V gene are SEHNR and FQNEAQ (reference sequence). This CDR3 reads CASSLVVADEQFF.

The chain uses TRBV4-3 and TRBJ2-2. CDR3 size: 15 residues. CDR1 is LGHNA, CDR2 YSLEER, per germline. This chain's CDR3 is CASSQVIGNTGELFF.

CDR3 loop: CASSLAGRTNTGELFF. This chain joins TRBV5-1 and TRBJ2-2. Germline V gene lookup returns CDR1 SGHRS and CDR2 YFSETQ. The CDR3 contains 16 residues.